Below, 19 T cell receptor beta chains from the same sample are listed, as sequenced in a study of CD4 T cells in relation to SARS-CoV-2 and coronaviruses. Generated by immunoSEQ multiplex PCR, the TCRdb table keeps only in-frame clones and is missing some. The sample contains roughly 71,000 clones, around 86% of which appear only once. CD4+ T cells from unexposed donors were obtained before the COVID-19 pandemic (2011-2018). The sample comprised memory CD4+ T cells from PBMCs. The receptors derive from a human donor in good health.

This clone was seen only once. V gene TRBV5-1 combines with J gene TRBJ1-2, with a tentative D call TRBD1 (5 bases). V lost 0 bases to trimming and J lost 0 bases, with 12 bases between them. CDR1 is SGHRS, CDR2 YFSETQ, per germline. There are 16 residues in the CDR3. The CDR3 coding sequence is TGCGCCAGCAGCTTGGCAGGGCAAAGGGCTAACTATGGCTACACCTTC. The encoded protein is CASSLAGQRANYGYTF.

J is TRBJ1-1 and V is TRBV2, with 7 nucleotides matching TRBD1. The V and J ends lost 5 bases and 6 bases, in that order; junction bases with no gene match: 6. The CDR3 is made up of 13 amino acids. CDR1 and CDR2 from the germline V gene are SNHLY and FYNNEI. The CDR3 region has the DNA TGTGCCAGCAGTACAGGGGAGGGGGCTGAAGCTTTCTTT. Encoded protein: CASSTGEGAEAFF.

The rearrangement joins TRBV7-9 to TRBJ1-2, with D unresolved. V was cut by 3 bases and J by 7 bases, with 12 bases left in between. Germline V gene data show CDR1 as SEHNR and CDR2 as FQNEAQ (reference sequence). The CDR3 extends over 13 amino acids. The CDR3 spells CASSFATNPGYTF. The CDR3 bases are TGTGCCAGCAGCTTTGCCACTAACCCTGGCTACACCTTC.

This clone has just one count. The chain links TRBV5-1 to TRBJ1-1, with D possibly being TRBD1 (5 bases). Germline CDR1 reads SGHRS; CDR2 reads YFSETQ. V was cut by 6 bases and J by 2 bases, with 20 bases left in between. The CDR3 sequence is 16 residues long. DNA for the CDR3: TGCGCCAGCACTCCTTTCGGGGCAAGCCAAAACACTGAAGCTTTCTTT. It translates to CASTPFGASQNTEAFF. Full variable domain (rest looked up from reference TRBV5-1 and TRBJ1-1): KAGVTQTPRYLIKTRGQQVTLSCSPISGHRSVSWYQQTPGQGLQFLFEYFSETQRNKGNFPGRFSGRQFSNSRSEMNVSTLELGDSALYLCASTPFGASQNTEAFFGQGTRLTVV.

This clone was counted once. This chain connects TRBV5-1 to TRBJ2-1; D not certain. CDR3 length: 16 amino acids. With 0 bases removed from V and 3 bases from J, the gap between germline ends came to 13 bases. CDR1 and CDR2 (germline): SGHRS, YFSETQ. CDR3 coding DNA: TGCGCCAGCAGCTTGGGTGGATCATCTCTCTACAATGAGCAGTTCTTC. Translation gives CASSLGGSSLYNEQFF. Supplemented by reference TRBV5-1 and TRBJ2-1, the full variable domain reads KAGVTQTPRYLIKTRGQQVTLSCSPISGHRSVSWYQQTPGQGLQFLFEYFSETQRNKGNFPGRFSGRQFSNSRSEMNVSTLELGDSALYLCASSLGGSSLYNEQFFGPGTRLTVL.

This clone was seen just once. The CDR3 loop is CASSGRQGILSYEQYF. The CDR3 region has the DNA TGTGCCAGCAGTGGACGCCAGGGAATACTCTCCTACGAGCAGTACTTC. This rearrangement joins TRBV6-1 to TRBJ2-7; possibly TRBD1 for D (5 bases). Trimming took off 4 bases at V and 0 bases at J, with 16 bases between the two ends. CDR1 and CDR2 from the germline V gene are MNHNS and SASEGT. This CDR3 is built from 16 residues.

The sample holds one count of this clone. The chain employs TRBV5-6 and TRBJ1-2; maybe TRBD1 (5 bases). Germline V gene sequence: CDR1 SGHDT, CDR2 YYEEEE. V was pared by 0 bases and J by 7 bases, with 16 bases between. CDR3 length equals 15 residues. CDR3 DNA sequence: TGTGCCAGCAGCTTGGACGTCGGCAGGGTGGGTGGCTACACCTTC. As protein: CASSLDVGRVGGYTF.

The J gene is TRBJ1-1, the V gene TRBV19, with TRBD1 as a possible D gene (5 bases). Looked up from germline, CDR1 is LNHDA and CDR2 is SQIVND (reference sequence). The CDR3 consists of 15 residues. With 4 bases removed from V and 7 bases from J, the gap between germline ends came to 19 bases. The CDR3 sequence is CASSTPGLSLIEAFF. The CDR3 coding sequence is TGTGCCAGTAGTACCCCGGGACTGAGCCTAATTGAAGCTTTCTTT. Together with reference TRBV19 and TRBJ1-1, the CDR3 gives the full variable domain: DGGITQSPKYLFRKEGQNVTLSCEQNLNHDAMYWYRQDPGQGLRLIYYSQIVNDFQKGDIAEGYSVSREKKESFPLTVTSAQKNPTAFYLCASSTPGLSLIEAFFGQGTRLTVV.

The chain carries TRBV6-5 and TRBJ1-6, with D possibly matching TRBD1 (6 bases). The ends were cut back, 7 bases at V and 12 bases at J, with 16 bases in the middle. Germline V gene lookup returns CDR1 MNHEY and CDR2 SVGAGI. The CDR3 extends over 13 amino acids. The CDR3 is CASTAQGFRPLHF. CDR3 nucleotide sequence: TGTGCCAGCACGGCACAGGGTTTCAGACCCCTCCACTTT.

The rearrangement links TRBV7-9 to TRBJ1-4, with 8 bases identical to TRBD1. Germline-derived CDR1 and CDR2 are SEHNR and FQNEAQ (reference sequence). This CDR3 is 15 amino acids long. V lost 3 bases and J lost 7; bases outside the gene matches: 7. CDR3 in amino acids: CASSFQDRAGEKLFF. As DNA, the CDR3 is TGTGCCAGCAGCTTCCAGGACAGGGCCGGTGAAAAACTGTTTTTT.

This clone was recorded only once. The gene calls are TRBV7-9 and TRBJ2-2; D gene uncertain. Per the germline V gene, CDR1 is SEHNR and CDR2 is FQNEAQ (reference sequence). Trimming shortened V by 5 bases and J by 9 bases, and 19 bases separated the two germline ends. The CDR3 spans 15 residues. DNA of the CDR3: TGTGCCAGCAGCCCCCCGGGCACTGGTATTCGGGAGCTGTTTTTT. It codes for CASSPPGTGIRELFF. Full variable domain (remainder filled in from reference TRBV7-9 and TRBJ2-2): DTGVSQNPRHKITKRGQNVTFRCDPISEHNRLYWYRQTLGQGPEFLTYFQNEAQLEKSRLLSDRFSAERPKGSFSTLEIQRTEQGDSAMYLCASSPPGTGIRELFFGEGSRLTVL.

The chain is built from TRBV2 and TRBJ2-3, with D maybe TRBD1 (6 bases). Trimming cost V 3 bases and J 1 base, with 17 bases left between them. Germline CDR1 SNHLY, CDR2 FYNNEI. The length of the CDR3 is 17 residues. Here the CDR3 DNA reads TGTGCCAGCAGTGACGGCTACAGGGTGAGAGGCACAGATACGCAGTATTTT. Its protein is CASSDGYRVRGTDTQYF.

The gene calls are TRBV2 and TRBJ2-7; D gene unclear. The germline V and J ends were trimmed by 7 bases and 6 bases, with 16 bases remaining between them. CDR3 length: 13 residues. The V gene's germline CDR1 is SNHLY and CDR2 FYNNEI. Written as DNA, the CDR3 is TGTGCCAGCACCCCCCTGAGCAAAACCGAGCAGTACTTC. As protein: CASTPLSKTEQYF.

The CDR3 reads CASNSRNQPQHF. DNA of the CDR3: TGTGCCAGCAACTCCAGAAATCAGCCCCAGCATTTT. The gene calls are TRBV19 and TRBJ1-5; D is unresolved. The germline V gene encodes CDR1 LNHDA and CDR2 SQIVND (reference sequence). Trimming removed 9 bases at V and 4 bases at J, with 10 bases between. The CDR3 has 12 residues.

The V call is TRBV27, the J call TRBJ2-1, with D possibly TRBD1 on 5 matching bases. The CDR3 totals 14 residues. Per the germline V gene, CDR1 is MNHEY and CDR2 is SMNVEV (reference sequence). V was clipped by 5 bases and J by 9 bases, with 17 bases between them. DNA of the CDR3: TGTGCCAGCAGTCCCCGTGGGGCCGGAAGTGAGCAGTTCTTC. Amino acids: CASSPRGAGSEQFF.

The chain carries TRBV19 and TRBJ1-5; TRBD1 is a possible D gene (6 bases). The V and J ends lost 3 bases and 3 bases respectively, with 12 bases between them. In germline, CDR1 is LNHDA, CDR2 SQIVND (reference sequence). The CDR3 loop spans 15 amino acids. The CDR3 sequence: CASSMSGADNQPQHF. The DNA for the CDR3 is TGTGCCAGTAGTATGTCAGGGGCGGACAATCAGCCCCAGCATTTT.

This clone has a single count. The CDR3 sequence: CASSHRLDQYF. DNA for the CDR3: TGTGCCAGCAGTCATCGCCTCGATCAGTACTTC. The rearrangement joins TRBV28 to TRBJ2-7; D gene ambiguous. This CDR3 has 11 amino acids. Per the germline V gene, CDR1 is MDHEN and CDR2 is SYDVKM. Deletions cut 5 bases from V and 10 bases from J, with 12 bases between.

The chain carries TRBV7-9 and TRBJ1-1; TRBD1 matches at 9 bases. Germline V gives CDR1 SEHNR, CDR2 FQNEAQ (reference sequence). J was trimmed by 0 bases and V by 5 bases; bases with no gene match: 4. The CDR3 is 15 residues long. Here the CDR3 DNA reads TGTGCCAGCAGCCTACAGGGGGCGATGAACACTGAAGCTTTCTTT. Translation gives CASSLQGAMNTEAFF.

V gene TRBV9 combines with J gene TRBJ2-4; D is unclear. The CDR3 runs to 18 residues. Germline V lookup: CDR1 SGDLS, CDR2 YYNGEE. V was clipped by 4 bases and J by 3 bases, with 23 bases between them. The DNA of the CDR3 is TGTGCCAGCAGCAAGACCATGGACGGAGACTTGGTCAAAAACATTCAGTACTTC. Protein product: CASSKTMDGDLVKNIQYF.